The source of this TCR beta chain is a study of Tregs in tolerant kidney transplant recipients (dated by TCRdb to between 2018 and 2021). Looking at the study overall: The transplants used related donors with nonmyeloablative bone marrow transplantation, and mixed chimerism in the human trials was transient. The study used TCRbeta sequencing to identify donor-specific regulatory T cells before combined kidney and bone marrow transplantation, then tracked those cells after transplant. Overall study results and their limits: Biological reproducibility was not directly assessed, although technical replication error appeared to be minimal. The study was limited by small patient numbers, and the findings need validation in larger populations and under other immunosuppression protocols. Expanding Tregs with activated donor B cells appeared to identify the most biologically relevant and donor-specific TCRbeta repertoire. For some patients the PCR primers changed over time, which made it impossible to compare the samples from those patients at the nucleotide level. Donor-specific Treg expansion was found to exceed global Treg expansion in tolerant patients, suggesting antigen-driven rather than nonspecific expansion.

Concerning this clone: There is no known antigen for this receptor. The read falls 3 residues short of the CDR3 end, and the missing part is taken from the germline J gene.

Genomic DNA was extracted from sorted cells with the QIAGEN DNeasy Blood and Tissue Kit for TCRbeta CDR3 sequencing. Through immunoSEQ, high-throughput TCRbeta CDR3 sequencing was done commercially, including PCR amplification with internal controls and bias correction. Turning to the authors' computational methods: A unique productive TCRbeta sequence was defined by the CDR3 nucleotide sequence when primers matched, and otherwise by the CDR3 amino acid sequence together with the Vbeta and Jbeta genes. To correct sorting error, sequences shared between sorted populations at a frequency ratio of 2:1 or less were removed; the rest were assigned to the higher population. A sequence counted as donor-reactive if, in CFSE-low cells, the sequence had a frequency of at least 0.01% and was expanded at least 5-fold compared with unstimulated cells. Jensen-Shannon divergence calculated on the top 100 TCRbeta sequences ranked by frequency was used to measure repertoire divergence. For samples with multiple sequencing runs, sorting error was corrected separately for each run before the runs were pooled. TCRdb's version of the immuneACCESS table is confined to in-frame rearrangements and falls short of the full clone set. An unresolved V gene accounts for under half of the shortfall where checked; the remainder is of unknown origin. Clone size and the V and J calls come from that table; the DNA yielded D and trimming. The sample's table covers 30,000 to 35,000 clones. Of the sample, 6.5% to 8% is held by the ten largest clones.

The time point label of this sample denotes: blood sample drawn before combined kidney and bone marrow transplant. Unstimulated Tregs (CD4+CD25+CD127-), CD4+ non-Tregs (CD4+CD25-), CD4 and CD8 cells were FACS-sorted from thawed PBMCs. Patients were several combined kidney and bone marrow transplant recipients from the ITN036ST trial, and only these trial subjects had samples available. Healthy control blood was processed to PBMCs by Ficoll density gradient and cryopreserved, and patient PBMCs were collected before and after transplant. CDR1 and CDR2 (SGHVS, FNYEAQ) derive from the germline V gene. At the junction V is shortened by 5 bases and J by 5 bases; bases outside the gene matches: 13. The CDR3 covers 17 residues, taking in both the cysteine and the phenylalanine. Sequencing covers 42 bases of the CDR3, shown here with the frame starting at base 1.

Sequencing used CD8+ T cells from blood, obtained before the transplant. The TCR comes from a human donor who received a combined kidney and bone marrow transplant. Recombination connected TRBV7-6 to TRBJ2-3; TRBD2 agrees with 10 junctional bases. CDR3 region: CASSHPRSGRGGDTQYF. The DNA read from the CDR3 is TGTGCCAGCAGCCACCCACGCAGCGGGAGGGGAGGAGATACG.